This TCR beta chain was observed in a study of T cells after yellow fever vaccination. One entry per CDR3 protein results from TCRdb running MiXCR on the 5' RACE reads. This table holds just under 600,000 distinct CDR3 sequences, around an eighth found once. Trimming pared 2 bases from V and 8 bases from J, leaving 12 bases between. Germline V gene sequence: CDR1 KGHSH, CDR2 LQKENI. The CDR3 runs to 13 residues. V gene TRBV18 combines with J gene TRBJ1-2; D is ambiguous. This TCR was recovered from a man aged 25-40 years who received the YFV17D yellow fever vaccine. The material was PBMCs, obtained on the day of the yellow fever booster vaccination. CDR3 nucleotide sequence: TGTGCCAGCTCACCATTGTCAGTTCACGGCTACACCTTC. It is translated as CASSPLSVHGYTF. The whole variable domain, remainder taken from reference TRBV18 and TRBJ1-2, is NAGVMQNPRHLVRRRGQEARLRCSPMKGHSHVYWYRQLPEEGLKFMVYLQKENIIDESGMPKERFSAEFPKEGPSILRIQQVVRGDSAAYFCASSPLSVHGYTFGSGTRLTVV.